The clone carrying this T cell receptor beta chain has only a few counts. The source of the sample is a study of cytomegalovirus exposure and HLA in healthy donors. 13 Jbeta primers and 60 Vbeta primers were used for the PCR. This table comes from immunoSEQ multiplex PCR, and its TCRdb copy is limited to in-frame clones, with some not included. The sample shows 150,000 or so clones, around four fifths of them seen only once. CDR3 length: 14 residues. V was pared by 1 base and J by 1 base, with 11 bases between. Germline loops: CDR1 GTSNPN, CDR2 SVGIG (reference sequence). Sequencing was carried out using PBMCs. The chain is built from TRBV30 and TRBJ2-7; tentatively, D is TRBD2 (6 bases). The TCR comes from a young woman in good health and CMV-seronegative. CDR3 loop: CAWSEGGGSYEQYF. DNA for the CDR3: TGTGCCTGGAGTGAAGGAGGAGGGTCCTACGAGCAGTACTTC. Full variable domain (missing parts from reference TRBV30 and TRBJ2-7): SQTIHQWPATLVQPVGSPLSLECTVEGTSNPNLYWYRQAAGRGLQLLFYSVGIGQISSEVPQNLSASRPQDRQFILSSKKLLLSDSGFYLCAWSEGGGSYEQYFGPGTRLTVT.